This T cell receptor (beta chain) was retrieved from a study of blood T cell repertoires in COVID-19. Across the study: In each case, the material was cDNA or gDNA derived from T cells, B-cell-depleted T cells, or PBMCs.

Germline V CDR1 and CDR2: SGHVS, FQNEAQ. The CDR3 has 15 residues. The junction had 13 bases not matched to a gene; V was cut back by 5 bases and J by 6 bases. As handled by the study authors: It was from reference gene primer amplification that nucleated cell counts were estimated. Sequencing was performed with immunoSEQ multiplex PCR; in TCRdb, only in-frame clones are kept and a portion is missing. That table supplies the V and J calls and clone size; D and trimming were determined from the DNA. The sample includes over 120,000 clones, about 87% of them seen just once. Cohorts were assigned according to the clinical history that participants reported. Two consecutive negative NP/OP PCR tests, clearance, or resolved symptoms defined Cohort 3 recovery.

This chain uses TRBV7-8 with TRBJ2-7, with 7 positions matching TRBD1. The source material was PBMCs or T cells enriched from blood (not recorded which). This clonotype was sampled from a man aged 60 to 75 who had recovered from COVID-19. The DNA of the CDR3 is TGTGCCAGCAGCCCAAGACAGGGCCCCGCGGCCGAGCAGTACTTC. Its translation is CASSPRQGPAAEQYF.